The 2 T cell receptor beta chains listed next were all sequenced from one sample in a study of cytomegalovirus exposure and HLA in healthy donors. Repertoires were generated with immunoSEQ multiplex PCR, while TCRdb's copy carries only in-frame clones and drops some. This table has approximately 65,000 clones, over 90% appearing once. Sample: PBMCs. Receptors originate from a woman aged 18-29 years in good health and CMV-seronegative.

The V call is TRBV6-4, the J call TRBJ2-1, with TRBD1 as a possible D gene (6 bases). Trimming removed 5 bases from V and 8 bases from J, with 16 bases in between. The CDR3 extends over 14 amino acids. Germline CDR1 and CDR2: MRHNA and SNTAGT. The CDR3 DNA sequence: TGTGCCAGCAGTCCCGAGATGGGGGCGGATGAGCAGTTCTTC. Amino acid sequence: CASSPEMGADEQFF.

This clone was detected only a few times. The chain has TRBV15 and TRBJ2-2; 9 nucleotides match TRBD2. Germline assignment: CDR1 LNHNV and CDR2 YYDKDF (reference sequence). Trimming took 0 bases from V and 6 from J; bases not matched to a gene: 8. This CDR3 contains 17 residues. The DNA for the CDR3 is TGTGCCACCAGCAGAGATCGGGCTAGCGGGATGGCCGGGGAGCTGTTTTTT. It is translated as CATSRDRASGMAGELFF.